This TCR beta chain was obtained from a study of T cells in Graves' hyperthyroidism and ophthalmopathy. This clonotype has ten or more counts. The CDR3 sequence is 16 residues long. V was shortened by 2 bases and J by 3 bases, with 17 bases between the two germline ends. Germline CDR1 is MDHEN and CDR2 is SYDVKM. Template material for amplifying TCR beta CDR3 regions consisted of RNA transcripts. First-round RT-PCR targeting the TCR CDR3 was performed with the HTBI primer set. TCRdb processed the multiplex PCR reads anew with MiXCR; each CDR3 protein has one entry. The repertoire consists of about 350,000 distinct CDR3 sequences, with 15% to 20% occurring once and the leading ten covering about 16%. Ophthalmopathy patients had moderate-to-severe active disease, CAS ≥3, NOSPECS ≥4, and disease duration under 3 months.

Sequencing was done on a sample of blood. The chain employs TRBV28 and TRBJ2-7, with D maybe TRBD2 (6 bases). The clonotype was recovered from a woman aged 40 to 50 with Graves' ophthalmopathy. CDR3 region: CASSLTVLRGFYEQYF. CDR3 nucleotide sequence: TGTGCCAGCAGTTTAACAGTTTTGCGGGGTTTCTACGAGCAGTACTTC.